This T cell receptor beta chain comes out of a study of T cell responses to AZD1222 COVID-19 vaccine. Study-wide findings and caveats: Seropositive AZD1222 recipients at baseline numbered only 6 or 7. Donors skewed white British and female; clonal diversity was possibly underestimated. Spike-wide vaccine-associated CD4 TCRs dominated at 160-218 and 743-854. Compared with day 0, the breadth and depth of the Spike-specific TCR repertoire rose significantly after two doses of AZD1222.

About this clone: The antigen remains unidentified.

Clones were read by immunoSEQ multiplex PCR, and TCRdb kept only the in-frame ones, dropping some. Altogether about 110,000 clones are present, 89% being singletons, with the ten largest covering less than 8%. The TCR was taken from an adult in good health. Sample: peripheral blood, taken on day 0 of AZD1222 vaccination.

In DNA, the CDR3 is TGCGCCAGCAGCCCAGGACACAGCACAGATACGCAGTATTTT. Translation gives CASSPGHSTDTQYF. The rearrangement joins TRBV5-1 to TRBJ2-3, with TRBD1 as a possible D gene (5 bases). CDR3 size: 14 residues. From germline, CDR1 is SGHRS and CDR2 YFSETQ. The V end was cut by 4 bases, the J end by 0 bases, with 9 bases between.